This TCR beta chain comes out of a study of control samples from healthy donors and cancer patients. The V and J ends lost 0 bases and 5 bases respectively, with 9 bases between them. Germline CDR1 SGHRS, CDR2 YFSETQ. CDR3 length: 13 residues. Assay: immunoSEQ multiplex PCR; the TCRdb copy retains only in-frame clones and omits some. The data contain approximately 90,000 clones, around four fifths of them singletons. The sequenced sample was blood. This chain uses TRBV5-1 with TRBJ2-7, with D possibly TRBD1 on 6 matching bases. The clonotype was recovered from a man aged 25 to 45 in good health. The DNA for the CDR3 is TGCGCCAGCAGCTTGGCAGGGGCCCACGAGCAGTACTTC. Residues: CASSLAGAHEQYF.